This passage covers 11 T cell receptor beta chains from one sample sequenced in a study of regulatory T cells in long-lasting Graves disease. In building TCR beta libraries, iRepertoire HTBI primers were used together with Arm-PCR of CDR3 regions. TCRdb itself ran the multiplex PCR reads through MiXCR, one entry per CDR3 protein. This sample yields 700,000 or so distinct CDR3 sequences, of which 30% are seen a single time; around 42% belongs to the top ten. The sample's time point: persistent/refractory GD, antithyroid drugs over 5 years with positive TRAb. From RNA extracted from PBMCs, the TCR library was made. The sample was peripheral blood mononuclear cells (PBMCs), taken when the disease was refractory, from a patient treated with antithyroid drugs. These receptors all stem from a female donor with Graves disease.

The V call is TRBV7-3, the J call TRBJ2-1, with D tentatively TRBD2 (6 bases). Germline CDR1 and CDR2: SGHTA and FQGTGA. The CDR3 loop spans 15 amino acids. The V gene lost 2 bases and the J gene lost 8 bases, with 16 bases spanning the gap. DNA of the CDR3: TGTGCCAGCAGCTTACCACAGAGTTCGGGGGATGAGCAGTTCTTC. Amino acid sequence: CASSLPQSSGDEQFF.

This clonotype showed up many times. The chain recombines TRBV2 with TRBJ1-6, with 12 bases lining up with TRBD1. After removal of 4 bases from V and 7 bases from J, the junction contained 5 bases not matched to a gene. CDR3 length: 16 amino acids. Germline CDR1 SNHLY, CDR2 FYNNEI. The DNA of the CDR3 is TGTGCCAGCAGTGGCAGGGACAGGGGGCACAATTCACCCCTCCACTTT. This encodes CASSGRDRGHNSPLHF.

This clonotype was seen at least ten times. The rearrangement links TRBV20-1 to TRBJ1-5; D unclear. Germline assignment: CDR1 DFQATT and CDR2 SNEGSKA (reference sequence). CDR3 length: 13 amino acids. Deletions cut 6 bases from V and 2 bases from J, with 11 bases between. CDR3 protein: CSARYEGNQPQHF. The CDR3 DNA sequence: TGCAGTGCGAGATACGAGGGCAATCAGCCCCAGCATTTT.

This clonotype showed up many times. The chain links TRBV12-3 or TRBV12-4 to TRBJ1-4, with D possibly TRBD1 on 5 matching bases. The CDR3 covers 13 residues. Trimming took 7 bases from V and 7 from J, leaving 13 bases between them. The CDR3 bases are TGTGCCAGCACTCAGGACACCCCTGAAAAACTGTTTTTT. Protein: CASTQDTPEKLFF.

The CDR3 spells CASSYSQLGTEAFF. For the CDR3, the DNA is TGTGCCAGCAGTTACTCCCAGCTTGGAACTGAAGCTTTCTTT. This chain connects TRBV6-5 to TRBJ1-1; no clear D gene. Trimming removed 0 bases at V and 5 bases at J, with 10 bases between. Germline V gene data show CDR1 as MNHEY and CDR2 as SVGAGI. The CDR3 extends over 14 amino acids.

This chain links TRBV10-3 with TRBJ2-7, with TRBD2 identical over 13 bases. J was trimmed by 5 bases and V by 5 bases; bases with no gene match: 6. The CDR3 is made up of 15 amino acids. CDR1 and CDR2 (germline): ENHRY, SYGVKD. In DNA, the CDR3 is TGTGCCATCAGTCCTAGGACTAGCGGGAGACACGAGCAGTACTTC. This gives the protein CAISPRTSGRHEQYF.

This clonotype was seen only a few times. The chain has TRBV7-9 and TRBJ1-1; the match to TRBD1 covers 7 bases. After removal of 5 bases from V and 1 base from J, the junction contained 7 bases not matched to a gene. The CDR3 is 15 amino acids. Germline values: CDR1 SEHNR, CDR2 FQNEAQ (reference sequence). CDR3: CASSARQGANTEAFF. In nucleotides, the CDR3 is TGTGCCAGCAGCGCCAGACAGGGTGCGAACACTGAAGCTTTCTTT.

This clonotype was seen a handful of times. The rearrangement uses TRBV6-5 and TRBJ1-2; D perhaps matches TRBD1 (5 bases). V lost 2 bases, J lost 8 bases, and 12 bases lay in between. This CDR3 is built from 13 residues. Germline CDR1 and CDR2: MNHEY and SVGAGI. CDR3 region: CASSYGASGGYTF. In DNA, the CDR3 is TGTGCCAGCAGTTACGGGGCCTCGGGAGGCTACACCTTC.

Ten or more counts support this clonotype. DNA of the CDR3: TGTGCCAGCAGTGTACCGGGACAGGTTATCTATGGCTACACCTTC. This encodes CASSVPGQVIYGYTF. The V and J genes are TRBV28 and TRBJ1-2, with 8 bases matching TRBD1. The CDR3 length is 15 residues. The V gene end was trimmed by 5 bases and the J gene end by 4 bases; junction bases not matched to a gene: 9. Germline values: CDR1 MDHEN, CDR2 SYDVKM.

This clonotype was seen a few times. V is TRBV19 and J is TRBJ1-1; 7 bases are shared with TRBD1. This CDR3 is 17 amino acids long. Germline CDR1 and CDR2: LNHDA and SQIVND (reference sequence). The J segment lost 2 bases and the V segment lost 6 bases, leaving 15 bases of the junction unmatched. The CDR3 loop is CASSPTLDRAGNTEAFF. As DNA, the CDR3 is TGTGCCAGTAGCCCCACCCTCGACAGGGCGGGTAACACTGAAGCTTTCTTT.

The V and J genes are TRBV20-1 and TRBJ2-5; D perhaps matches TRBD2 (6 bases). The CDR3 has 15 amino acids. The V gene's germline CDR1 is DFQATT and CDR2 SNEGSKA (reference sequence). Trimming cost V 3 bases and J 4 bases, with 18 bases left between them. In nucleotides, the CDR3 is TGCAGTGCTAGGAAGGACAATTGGAGGGTAGAGACCCAGTACTTC. Its protein is CSARKDNWRVETQYF.